The subject of this entry is one T cell receptor beta chain. Libraries were prepared by immunoSEQ multiplex PCR; TCRdb keeps only in-frame clonotypes and omits some of them. The profile shows some 300,000 clones, about nine tenths of them singletons. This sample was included in a study of blood T cell repertoires in COVID-19. Enrollees, about 18 to 90 years old, lived in roughly 24 US areas. Per the germline V gene, CDR1 is KGHDR and CDR2 is SFDVKD. This CDR3 spans 13 amino acids. V was shortened by 1 base and J by 4 bases, with 6 bases between the two germline ends. Source material: PBMCs or T cells enriched from blood (not recorded which). The chain recombines TRBV24-1 with TRBJ1-1, with a weak D call TRBD1 (5 bases). This TCR derives from a man between 25 and 39 years old who had recovered from COVID-19. This CDR3 is CATSDFRGTEAFF. CDR3 nucleotide sequence: TGTGCCACCAGTGATTTTAGGGGCACTGAAGCTTTCTTT.